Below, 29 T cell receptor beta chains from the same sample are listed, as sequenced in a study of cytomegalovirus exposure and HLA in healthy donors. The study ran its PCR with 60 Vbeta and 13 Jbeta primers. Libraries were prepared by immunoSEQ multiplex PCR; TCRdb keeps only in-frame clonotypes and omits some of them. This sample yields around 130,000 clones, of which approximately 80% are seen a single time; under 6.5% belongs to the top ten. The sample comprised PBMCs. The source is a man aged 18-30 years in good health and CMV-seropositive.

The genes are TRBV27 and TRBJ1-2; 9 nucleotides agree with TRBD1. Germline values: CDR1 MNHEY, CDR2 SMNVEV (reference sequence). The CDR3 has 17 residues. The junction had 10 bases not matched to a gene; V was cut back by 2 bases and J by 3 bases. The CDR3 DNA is TGTGCCAGCAGTTTAACCCCATGGACAGGGGTTGACTATGGCTACACCTTC. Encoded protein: CASSLTPWTGVDYGYTF.

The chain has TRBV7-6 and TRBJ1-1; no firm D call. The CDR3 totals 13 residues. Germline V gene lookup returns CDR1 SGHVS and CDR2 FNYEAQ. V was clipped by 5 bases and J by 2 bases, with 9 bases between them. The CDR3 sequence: CASSILSNTEAFF. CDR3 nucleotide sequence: TGTGCCAGCAGCATACTAAGCAACACTGAAGCTTTCTTT.

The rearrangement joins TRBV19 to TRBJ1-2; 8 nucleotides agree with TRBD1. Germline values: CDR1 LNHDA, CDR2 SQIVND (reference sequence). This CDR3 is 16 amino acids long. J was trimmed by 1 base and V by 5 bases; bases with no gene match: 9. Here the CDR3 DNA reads TGTGCCAGTAGTCCTAACCGACAGGGGATTAACTATGGCTACACCTTC. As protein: CASSPNRQGINYGYTF.

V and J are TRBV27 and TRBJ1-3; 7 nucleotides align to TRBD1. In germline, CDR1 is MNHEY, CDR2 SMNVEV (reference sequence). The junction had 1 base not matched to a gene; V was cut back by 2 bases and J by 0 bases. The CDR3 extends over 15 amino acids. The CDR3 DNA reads TGTGCCAGCAGTTTAGCAGGGGGCTCTGGAAACACCATATATTTT. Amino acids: CASSLAGGSGNTIYF.

In nucleotides, the CDR3 is TGTGCCAGCAGCTTGAGACAGGGCGGCGGCTACACCTTC. Its protein product is CASSLRQGGGYTF. The V and J genes are TRBV5-4 and TRBJ1-2; TRBD1 matches at 7 bases. Germline CDR1 reads SGHNT; CDR2 reads YYREEE (reference sequence). The CDR3 loop spans 13 amino acids. With 1 base clipped from V and 8 bases from J, the junction kept 5 bases outside the gene matches.

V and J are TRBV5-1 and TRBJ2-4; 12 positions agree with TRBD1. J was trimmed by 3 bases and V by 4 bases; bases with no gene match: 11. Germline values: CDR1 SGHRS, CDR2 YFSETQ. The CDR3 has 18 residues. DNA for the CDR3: TGCGCCAGCAGCATCCTGGGACAGGGGGCATTCGGCAAAAACATTCAGTACTTC. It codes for CASSILGQGAFGKNIQYF.

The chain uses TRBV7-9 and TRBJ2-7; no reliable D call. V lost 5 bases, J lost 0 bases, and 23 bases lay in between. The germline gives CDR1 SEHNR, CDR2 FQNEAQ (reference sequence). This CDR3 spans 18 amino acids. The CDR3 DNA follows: TGTGCCAGCAGCCCCCCGTCATCCGTTGGCTCACACTCCTACGAGCAGTACTTC. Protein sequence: CASSPPSSVGSHSYEQYF.

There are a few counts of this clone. In DNA, the CDR3 is TGTGCCAGCAGTGTCACTAGCGGGGGGCCCCCAAGCAATGAGCAGTTCTTC. Translated: CASSVTSGGPPSNEQFF. The chain has TRBV6-1 and TRBJ2-1; TRBD2 matches at 12 bases. Germline values: CDR1 MNHNS, CDR2 SASEGT. CDR3 length equals 17 residues. The J segment lost 6 bases and the V segment lost 4 bases, leaving 10 bases of the junction unmatched.

The CDR3 region is CASSYEASEQYF. The CDR3 region has the DNA TGTGCCAGCAGTTACGAGGCTAGCGAGCAGTACTTC. This sequence joins TRBV6-6 and TRBJ2-5; unclear D gene. TRBJ2-7 matches the DNA end more closely, so the J call is doubtful. Germline CDR1 MNHNY, CDR2 SVGAGI (reference sequence). The CDR3 is made up of 12 amino acids.

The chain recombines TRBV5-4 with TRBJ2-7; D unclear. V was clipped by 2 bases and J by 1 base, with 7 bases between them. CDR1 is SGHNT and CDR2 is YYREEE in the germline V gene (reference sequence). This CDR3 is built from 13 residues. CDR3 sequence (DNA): TGTGCCAGCAGCTTAAGTCAGTCCTACGAGCAGTACTTC. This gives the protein CASSLSQSYEQYF.

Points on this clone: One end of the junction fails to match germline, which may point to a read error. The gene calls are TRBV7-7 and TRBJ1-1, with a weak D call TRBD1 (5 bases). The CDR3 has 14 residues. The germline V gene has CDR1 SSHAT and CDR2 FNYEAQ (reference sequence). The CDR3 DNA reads TGTGCTAGCAGCTTAGGCCAGGGGAACACTGAAGCTTTCTTT. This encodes CASSLGQGNTEAFF.

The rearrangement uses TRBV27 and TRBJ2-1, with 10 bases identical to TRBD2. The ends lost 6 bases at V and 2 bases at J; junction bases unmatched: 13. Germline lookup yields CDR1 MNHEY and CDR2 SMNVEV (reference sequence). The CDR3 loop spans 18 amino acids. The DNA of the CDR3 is TGTGCCAGCAGAAAAACCACTAGCGGGGCAACCCCCTACAATGAGCAGTTCTTC. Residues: CASRKTTSGATPYNEQFF.

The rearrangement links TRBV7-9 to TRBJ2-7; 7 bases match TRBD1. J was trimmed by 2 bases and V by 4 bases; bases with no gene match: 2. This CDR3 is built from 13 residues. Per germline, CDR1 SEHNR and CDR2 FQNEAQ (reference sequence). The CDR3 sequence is CASSWGQPYEQYF. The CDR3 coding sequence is TGTGCCAGCAGCTGGGGACAGCCCTACGAGCAGTACTTC.

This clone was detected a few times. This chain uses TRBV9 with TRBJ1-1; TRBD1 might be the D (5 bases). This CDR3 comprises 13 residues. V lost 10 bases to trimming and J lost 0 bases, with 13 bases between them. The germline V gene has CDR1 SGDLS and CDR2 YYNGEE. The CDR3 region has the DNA TGTGCCGGGGCCCGAGATTTGAACACTGAAGCTTTCTTT. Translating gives CAGARDLNTEAFF.

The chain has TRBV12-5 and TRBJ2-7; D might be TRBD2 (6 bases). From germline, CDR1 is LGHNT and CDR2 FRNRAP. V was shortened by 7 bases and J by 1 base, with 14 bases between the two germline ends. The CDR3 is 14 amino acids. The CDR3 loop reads CASVLAAGSYEQYF. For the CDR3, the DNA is TGTGCTAGTGTCCTCGCGGCGGGATCCTACGAGCAGTACTTC.

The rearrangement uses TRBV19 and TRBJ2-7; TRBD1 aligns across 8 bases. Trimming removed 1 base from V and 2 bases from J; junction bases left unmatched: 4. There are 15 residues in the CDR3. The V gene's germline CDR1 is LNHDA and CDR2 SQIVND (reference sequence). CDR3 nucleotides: TGTGCCAGTAGTATAGGGGACAGGAGGGCCTACGAGCAGTACTTC. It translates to CASSIGDRRAYEQYF. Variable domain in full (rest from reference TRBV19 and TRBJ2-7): DGGITQSPKYLFRKEGQNVTLSCEQNLNHDAMYWYRQDPGQGLRLIYYSQIVNDFQKGDIAEGYSVSREKKESFPLTVTSAQKNPTAFYLCASSIGDRRAYEQYFGPGTRLTVT.

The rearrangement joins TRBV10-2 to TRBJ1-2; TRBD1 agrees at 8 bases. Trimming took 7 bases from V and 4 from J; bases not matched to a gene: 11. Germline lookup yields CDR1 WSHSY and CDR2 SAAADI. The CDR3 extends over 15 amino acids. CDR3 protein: CASTKTGEEGYGYTF. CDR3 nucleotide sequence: TGCGCCAGCACCAAGACAGGGGAGGAGGGCTATGGCTACACCTTC.

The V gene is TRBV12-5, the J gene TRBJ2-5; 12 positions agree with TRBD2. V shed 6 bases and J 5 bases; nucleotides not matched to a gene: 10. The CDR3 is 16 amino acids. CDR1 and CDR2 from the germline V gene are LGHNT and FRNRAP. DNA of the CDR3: TGTGCTAGTGGGGCTCCTAGCGGGGGGGCCCTGGAGACCCAGTACTTC. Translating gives CASGAPSGGALETQYF.

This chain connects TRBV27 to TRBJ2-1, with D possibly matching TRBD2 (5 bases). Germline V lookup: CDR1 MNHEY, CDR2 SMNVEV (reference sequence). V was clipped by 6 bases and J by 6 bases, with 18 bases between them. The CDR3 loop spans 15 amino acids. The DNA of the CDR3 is TGTGCCAGCAGCCATACTCCCCTTGGGAGCAATGAGCAGTTCTTC. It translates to CASSHTPLGSNEQFF.

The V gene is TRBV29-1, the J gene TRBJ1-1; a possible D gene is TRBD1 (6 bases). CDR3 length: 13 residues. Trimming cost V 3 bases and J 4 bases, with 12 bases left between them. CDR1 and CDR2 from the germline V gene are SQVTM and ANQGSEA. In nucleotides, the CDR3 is TGCAGCGTTGACCTTGGACAGTCCACTGAAGCTTTCTTT. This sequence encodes CSVDLGQSTEAFF.

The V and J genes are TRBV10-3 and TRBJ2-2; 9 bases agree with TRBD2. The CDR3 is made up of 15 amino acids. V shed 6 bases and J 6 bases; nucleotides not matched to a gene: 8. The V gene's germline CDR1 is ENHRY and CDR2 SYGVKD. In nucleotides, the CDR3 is TGTGCCATCAGGGTGACTAGCGGAATCGCCGGGGAGCTGTTTTTT. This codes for CAIRVTSGIAGELFF.

CDR3 nucleotides: TGCGCCAGCAGCCAAGAGGGGCACATTCAGTACTTC. Protein: CASSQEGHIQYF. The chain has TRBV4-1 and TRBJ2-4; D is possibly TRBD1 (5 bases). Per germline, CDR1 MGHRA and CDR2 YSYEKL. CDR3 length: 12 residues. The ends were cut back, 0 bases at V and 8 bases at J, with 5 bases in the middle.

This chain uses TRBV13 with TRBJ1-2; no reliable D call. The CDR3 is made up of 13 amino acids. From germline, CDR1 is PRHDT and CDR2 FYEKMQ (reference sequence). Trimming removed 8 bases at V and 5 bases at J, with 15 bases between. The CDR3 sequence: CASGSGVRYGYTF. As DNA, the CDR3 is TGTGCCAGCGGGTCCGGGGTACGTTATGGCTACACCTTC.

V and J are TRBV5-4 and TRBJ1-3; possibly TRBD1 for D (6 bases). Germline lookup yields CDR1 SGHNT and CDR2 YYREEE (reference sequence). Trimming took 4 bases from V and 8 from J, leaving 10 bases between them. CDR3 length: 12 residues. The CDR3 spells CASSQGMDTIYF. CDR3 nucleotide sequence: TGTGCCAGCAGCCAGGGGATGGACACCATATATTTT.

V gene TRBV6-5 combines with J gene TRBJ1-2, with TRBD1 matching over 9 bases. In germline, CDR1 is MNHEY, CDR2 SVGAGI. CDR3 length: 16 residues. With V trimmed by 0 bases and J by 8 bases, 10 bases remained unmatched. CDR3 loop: CASSYSGPGQGGGYTF. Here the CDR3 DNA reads TGTGCCAGCAGTTACTCTGGTCCGGGACAGGGTGGCGGCTACACCTTC.

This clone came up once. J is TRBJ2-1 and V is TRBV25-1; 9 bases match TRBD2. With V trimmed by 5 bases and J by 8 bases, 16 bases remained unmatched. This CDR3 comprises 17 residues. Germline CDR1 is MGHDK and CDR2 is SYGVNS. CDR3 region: CASSFYSGSPTGDEQFF. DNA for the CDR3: TGTGCCAGCAGTTTTTATAGCGGGAGCCCTACTGGGGATGAGCAGTTCTTC.

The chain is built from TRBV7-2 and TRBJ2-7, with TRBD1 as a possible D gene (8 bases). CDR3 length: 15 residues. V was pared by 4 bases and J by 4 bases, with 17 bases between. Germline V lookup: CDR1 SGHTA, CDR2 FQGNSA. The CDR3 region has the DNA TGTGCCAGCAGCTCATACAGGGGGAGGGAATACGAGCAGTACTTC. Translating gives CASSSYRGREYEQYF.

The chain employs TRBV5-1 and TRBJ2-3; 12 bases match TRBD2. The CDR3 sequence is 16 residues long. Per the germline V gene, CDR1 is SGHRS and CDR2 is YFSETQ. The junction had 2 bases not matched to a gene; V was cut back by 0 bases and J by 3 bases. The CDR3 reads CASSLVLAGGTDTQYF. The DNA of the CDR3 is TGCGCCAGCAGCTTGGTACTAGCGGGAGGTACAGATACGCAGTATTTT.

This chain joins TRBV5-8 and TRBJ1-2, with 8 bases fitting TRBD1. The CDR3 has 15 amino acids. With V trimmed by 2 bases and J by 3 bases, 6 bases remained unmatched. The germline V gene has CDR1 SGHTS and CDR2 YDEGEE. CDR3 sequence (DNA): TGTGCCAGCAGCTTATGGACAGGGAGGGACTATGGCTACACCTTC. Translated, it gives CASSLWTGRDYGYTF.